This is a list of T cell receptor beta chains from one sample in a study of beta chain features in type 1 diabetes. Generated by immunoSEQ multiplex PCR, the TCRdb table keeps only in-frame clones and is missing some. The profile covers 110,000 to 150,000 clones, with around 7% appearing a single time and about 1.5% taken by the ten largest. Sequenced material: central memory CD4+ T cells from blood. The receptor source for this set is a woman in her 30s in good health. Both conserved end residues are part of each CDR3. The D gene is left open where the match is weak. Some rows mark clone size as missing; the rest say once, few, many or name a class of expanded clone.

v_call: TRBV29-1; j_call: TRBJ2-3; d_call: NA; clone_size: many; cdr3_nt: TGCAGCGTTGAAGTAAGGGCTCTAGCGTTAGATACGCAGTATTTT; cdr3_aa: CSVEVRALALDTQYF
v_call: TRBV14; j_call: TRBJ2-5; d_call: TRBD2; clone_size: NA; cdr3_nt: TGTGCCAGCAGCCAAAGAGCGGGAGGGCCCTTTGAGACCCAGTACTTC; cdr3_aa: CASSQRAGGPFETQYF
v_call: TRBV28; j_call: TRBJ2-6; d_call: NA; clone_size: many; cdr3_nt: TGTGCCAGCGGTCCCAGGGTAGGGGGGGCCAACGTCCTGACTTTC; cdr3_aa: CASGPRVGGANVLTF
v_call: TRBV28; j_call: TRBJ2-5; d_call: TRBD2; clone_size: many; cdr3_nt: TGTGCCAGCAGTGACCGTCTAGCGGGAGGAGAGACCCAGTACTTC; cdr3_aa: CASSDRLAGGETQYF
v_call: TRBV30; j_call: TRBJ2-6; d_call: TRBD1; clone_size: many; cdr3_nt: TGTGCCAGGGACAGGGAGTCTGGGGCCAACGTCCTGACTTTC; cdr3_aa: CARDRESGANVLTF
v_call: TRBV7-9; j_call: TRBJ1-3; d_call: TRBD1; clone_size: few; cdr3_nt: TGTGCCAGCAGCTTCCAGGGGGAACCTGGAAACACCATATATTTT; cdr3_aa: CASSFQGEPGNTIYF
v_call: TRBV5-1; j_call: TRBJ2-7; d_call: TRBD2; clone_size: few; cdr3_nt: TGCGCCAGCACGCGGGAGGGGTACGAGCAGTACTTC; cdr3_aa: CASTREGYEQYF
v_call: TRBV7-3; j_call: TRBJ2-1; d_call: NA; clone_size: NA; cdr3_nt: TGTGCCAGCAGCTTGGGGACTCCGGCTGAGCAGTTCTTC; cdr3_aa: CASSLGTPAEQFF
v_call: TRBV29-1; j_call: TRBJ2-3; d_call: TRBD2; clone_size: few; cdr3_nt: TGCAGCGTTGAATCGCGCGGGAGGGTTAATACGCAGTATTTT; cdr3_aa: CSVESRGRVNTQYF
v_call: TRBV28; j_call: TRBJ2-1; d_call: TRBD2; clone_size: NA; cdr3_nt: TGTGCCAGCAGGTGGACTAGCGGGGAGCAGTTCTTC; cdr3_aa: CASRWTSGEQFF
v_call: TRBV7-6; j_call: TRBJ2-5; d_call: NA; clone_size: few; cdr3_nt: TGTGCCAGCAGCATGGGGTCGCGGGGCGGGGAGACCCAGTACTTC; cdr3_aa: CASSMGSRGGETQYF
v_call: TRBV5-4; j_call: TRBJ2-1; d_call: NA; clone_size: many; cdr3_nt: TGTGCCAGCAGCGGCGGACAGTCCAGCTCCTACAATGAGCAGTTCTTC; cdr3_aa: CASSGGQSSSYNEQFF
v_call: TRBV5-1; j_call: TRBJ1-1; d_call: TRBD1; clone_size: few; cdr3_nt: TGCGCCAGCAGCGCCGACAGGGGAATGAACACTGAAGCTTTCTTT; cdr3_aa: CASSADRGMNTEAFF
v_call: TRBV14; j_call: TRBJ2-1; d_call: TRBD2; clone_size: many; cdr3_nt: TGTGCCAGCAGCCAAGATCGGGGACTAGCTCTGTTCTTC; cdr3_aa: CASSQDRGLALFF
v_call: TRBV5-1; j_call: TRBJ2-7; d_call: TRBD1; clone_size: NA; cdr3_nt: TGCGCCAGCAGCGAAGGACAGGGGGCAAACGAGCAGTACTTC; cdr3_aa: CASSEGQGANEQYF
v_call: TRBV6-1; j_call: TRBJ2-7; d_call: NA; clone_size: many; cdr3_nt: TGTGCCAGCAGTGAAGCGGGCTTCGAGCAGTACTTC; cdr3_aa: CASSEAGFEQYF
v_call: TRBV9; j_call: TRBJ2-5; d_call: TRBD2; clone_size: few; cdr3_nt: TGTGCCAGCAGCGCGGGACTAACTATCGAGACCCAGTACTTC; cdr3_aa: CASSAGLTIETQYF
v_call: TRBV18; j_call: TRBJ2-1; d_call: TRBD2; clone_size: NA; cdr3_nt: TGTGCCAGCTCACCATTCTCGAGCGGGAGCTACAATGAGCAGTTCTTC; cdr3_aa: CASSPFSSGSYNEQFF
v_call: TRBV7-9; j_call: TRBJ1-1; d_call: TRBD1; clone_size: many; cdr3_nt: TGTGCCAGCAGCCCGCGCGCACAGGGGGCTAAGGGCACTGAAGCTTTCTTT; cdr3_aa: CASSPRAQGAKGTEAFF
v_call: TRBV28; j_call: TRBJ1-4; d_call: NA; clone_size: NA; cdr3_nt: TGTGCCAGCAGTTTAAGGGGCGATACTGGGTCCGAAAAACTGTTTTTT; cdr3_aa: CASSLRGDTGSEKLFF
v_call: TRBV25-1; j_call: TRBJ2-1; d_call: NA; clone_size: NA; cdr3_nt: TGTGCCAGCAGTGAATCCCCCGGACAACGAATAAACAATGAGCAGTTCTTC; cdr3_aa: CASSESPGQRINNEQFF
v_call: TRBV5-5; j_call: TRBJ2-7; d_call: TRBD2; clone_size: few; cdr3_nt: TGTGCCAGCAGCCTAGGGGCGGGAGTATACGAGCAGTACTTC; cdr3_aa: CASSLGAGVYEQYF
v_call: TRBV6-1; j_call: TRBJ2-7; d_call: TRBD1; clone_size: NA; cdr3_nt: TGTGCCATCAGCCAAAACAGGGGCGAGCAGTACTTC; cdr3_aa: CAISQNRGEQYF
v_call: TRBV7-7; j_call: TRBJ2-1; d_call: TRBD1; clone_size: few; cdr3_nt: TGTGCTAGCAGCTTAGCACAGGGGTCCTACAATGAGCAGTTCTTC; cdr3_aa: CASSLAQGSYNEQFF
v_call: TRBV28; j_call: TRBJ2-7; d_call: NA; clone_size: many; cdr3_nt: TGTGCCAGCAGTTCTTTTCTCTACGAGCAGTACTTC; cdr3_aa: CASSSFLYEQYF
v_call: TRBV7-2; j_call: TRBJ1-1; d_call: NA; clone_size: few; cdr3_nt: TGTGCCAGCAGCTTCGTAAACTCGGCTGAAGCTTTCTTT; cdr3_aa: CASSFVNSAEAFF
v_call: TRBV5-1; j_call: TRBJ2-5; d_call: TRBD2; clone_size: NA; cdr3_nt: TGCGCCAGCAGCACCCGGACTAGCGGTTTACAAGAGACCCAGTACTTC; cdr3_aa: CASSTRTSGLQETQYF
v_call: TRBV9; j_call: TRBJ2-1; d_call: NA; clone_size: few; cdr3_nt: TGTGCCAGCAGCGGGGGGGTGCGGAGGGTATCCTACAATGAGCAGTTCTTC; cdr3_aa: CASSGGVRRVSYNEQFF
v_call: TRBV5-4; j_call: TRBJ2-1; d_call: TRBD2; clone_size: many; cdr3_nt: TGTGCCAGCAGCTTGGATTGGGGGGGCAATGAGCAGTTCTTC; cdr3_aa: CASSLDWGGNEQFF
v_call: TRBV27; j_call: TRBJ2-7; d_call: NA; clone_size: NA; cdr3_nt: TGTGCCAGCAGTTTACTTGGGCAGGGTGGATTCGAGCAGTACTTC; cdr3_aa: CASSLLGQGGFEQYF
v_call: TRBV7-3; j_call: TRBJ1-2; d_call: NA; clone_size: few; cdr3_nt: TGTGCCAGCAGCTTAGAACAGCAAGGCTACACCTTC; cdr3_aa: CASSLEQQGYTF
v_call: TRBV7-3; j_call: TRBJ1-2; d_call: TRBD1; clone_size: NA; cdr3_nt: TGTGCCAGCAGCTTACTACCACCCGGGACAGAGAACTATGGCTACACCTTC; cdr3_aa: CASSLLPPGTENYGYTF
v_call: TRBV27; j_call: TRBJ2-5; d_call: NA; clone_size: NA; cdr3_nt: TGTGCCAGCAGCGCGCTAGGCACTTTCCCTCGGGAGACCCAGTACTTC; cdr3_aa: CASSALGTFPRETQYF
v_call: TRBV14; j_call: TRBJ2-1; d_call: NA; clone_size: few; cdr3_nt: TGTGCCAGCAGCCTTAATCGTAGTCCCTACAATGAGCAGTTCTTC; cdr3_aa: CASSLNRSPYNEQFF
v_call: TRBV2; j_call: TRBJ2-2; d_call: TRBD1; clone_size: NA; cdr3_nt: TGTGCCAGCAGTTCACCGGGACAGGGGGACACCGGGGAGCTGTTTTTT; cdr3_aa: CASSSPGQGDTGELFF
v_call: TRBV5-4; j_call: TRBJ2-6; d_call: TRBD1; clone_size: many; cdr3_nt: TGTGCCAGCAGCTCCGGGACAGGGAGCTCTGGGGCCAACGTCCTGACTTTC; cdr3_aa: CASSSGTGSSGANVLTF
v_call: TRBV5-1; j_call: TRBJ2-3; d_call: NA; clone_size: many; cdr3_nt: TGCGCCAGCAGTAATACAGATACGCAGTATTTT; cdr3_aa: CASSNTDTQYF
v_call: TRBV18; j_call: TRBJ2-7; d_call: TRBD1; clone_size: NA; cdr3_nt: TGTGCCAGCTCACCAGGGACAGGGGGGACTTACGCGCAGTACTTC; cdr3_aa: CASSPGTGGTYAQYF
v_call: TRBV6-1; j_call: TRBJ2-1; d_call: NA; clone_size: NA; cdr3_nt: TGTGCCAGCGTTAAGAGCTCCTACAATGAGCAGTTCTTC; cdr3_aa: CASVKSSYNEQFF
v_call: TRBV11-2; j_call: TRBJ2-2; d_call: TRBD1; clone_size: many; cdr3_nt: TGTGCCATCGCACAGGGGCGGAACACCGGGGAGCTGTTTTTT; cdr3_aa: CAIAQGRNTGELFF
v_call: TRBV27; j_call: TRBJ2-5; d_call: TRBD2; clone_size: NA; cdr3_nt: TGTGCCAGCAGCGCGGGACTAGCGGGCCAAAAAGAGACCCAGTACTTC; cdr3_aa: CASSAGLAGQKETQYF
v_call: TRBV14; j_call: TRBJ2-3; d_call: TRBD2; clone_size: NA; cdr3_nt: TGTGCCAGCAGCCTGCTAGCGGTCAACACAGATACGCAGTATTTT; cdr3_aa: CASSLLAVNTDTQYF
v_call: TRBV27; j_call: TRBJ1-1; d_call: NA; clone_size: NA; cdr3_nt: TGTGCCAGCAGTTTGTTAGGGGTGAACACTGAAGCTTTCTTT; cdr3_aa: CASSLLGVNTEAFF
v_call: TRBV7-2; j_call: TRBJ2-1; d_call: NA; clone_size: many; cdr3_nt: TGTGCCAGCAGCTTAGTTGCCACAGACTACAATGAGCAGTTCTTC; cdr3_aa: CASSLVATDYNEQFF
v_call: TRBV28; j_call: TRBJ2-7; d_call: NA; clone_size: few; cdr3_nt: TGTGCCAGCAGCCTACAGGGCTCCGGGCACGAGCAGTACTTC; cdr3_aa: CASSLQGSGHEQYF
v_call: TRBV5-1; j_call: TRBJ2-2; d_call: NA; clone_size: few; cdr3_nt: TGCGCCAGCAGCCGACTAGGTGGCACCGGGGAGCTGTTTTTT; cdr3_aa: CASSRLGGTGELFF
v_call: TRBV7-6; j_call: TRBJ2-1; d_call: NA; clone_size: few; cdr3_nt: TGTGCCAGCAGCCCGAGGGGAGGTGGTGTATACAATGAGCAGTTCTTC; cdr3_aa: CASSPRGGGVYNEQFF
v_call: TRBV4-2; j_call: TRBJ2-1; d_call: TRBD1; clone_size: few; cdr3_nt: TGTGCCAGCAGCAAGACAGGGACCAATGAGCAGTTCTTC; cdr3_aa: CASSKTGTNEQFF
v_call: TRBV5-1; j_call: TRBJ2-1; d_call: TRBD2; clone_size: few; cdr3_nt: TGCGCCAGCAGCTGGGAGGGGCGGGAGGTGAATGAGCAGTTCTTC; cdr3_aa: CASSWEGREVNEQFF
v_call: TRBV25-1; j_call: TRBJ2-7; d_call: NA; clone_size: many; cdr3_nt: TGTGCCAGCAAGCCCGAGTGGGGGCACGAGCAGTACTTC; cdr3_aa: CASKPEWGHEQYF
v_call: TRBV28; j_call: TRBJ2-7; d_call: NA; clone_size: NA; cdr3_nt: TGTGCCAGCACCTCCATGGGGGCACCTTCCTACGAGCAGTACTTC; cdr3_aa: CASTSMGAPSYEQYF
v_call: TRBV28; j_call: TRBJ2-7; d_call: TRBD2; clone_size: few; cdr3_nt: TGTGCCAGCAGTTTGCGGCTAGCGGGGTCCTACGAGCAGTACTTC; cdr3_aa: CASSLRLAGSYEQYF